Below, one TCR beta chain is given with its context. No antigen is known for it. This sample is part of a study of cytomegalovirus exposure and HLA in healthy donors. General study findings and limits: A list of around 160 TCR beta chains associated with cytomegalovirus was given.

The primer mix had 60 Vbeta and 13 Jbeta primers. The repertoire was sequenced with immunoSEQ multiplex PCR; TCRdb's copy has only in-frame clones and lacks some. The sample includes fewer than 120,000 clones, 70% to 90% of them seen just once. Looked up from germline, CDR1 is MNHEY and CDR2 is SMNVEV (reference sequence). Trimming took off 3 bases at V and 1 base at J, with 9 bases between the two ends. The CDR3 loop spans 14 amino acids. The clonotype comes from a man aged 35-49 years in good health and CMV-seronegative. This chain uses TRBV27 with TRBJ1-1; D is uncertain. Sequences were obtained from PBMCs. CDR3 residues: CASSFRVPNTEAFF. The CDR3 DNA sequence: TGTGCCAGCAGTTTCCGGGTTCCGAACACTGAAGCTTTCTTT.